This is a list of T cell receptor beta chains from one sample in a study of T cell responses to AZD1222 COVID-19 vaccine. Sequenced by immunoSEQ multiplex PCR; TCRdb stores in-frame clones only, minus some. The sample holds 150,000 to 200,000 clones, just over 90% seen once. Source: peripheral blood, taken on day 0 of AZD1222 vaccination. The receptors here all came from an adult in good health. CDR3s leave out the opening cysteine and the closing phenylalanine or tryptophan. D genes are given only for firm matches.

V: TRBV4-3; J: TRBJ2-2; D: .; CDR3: ASSLQTGELF
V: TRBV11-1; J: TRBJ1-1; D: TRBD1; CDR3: ASGRTGGTEAF
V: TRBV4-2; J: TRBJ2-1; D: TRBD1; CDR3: ASSPGTGHGEQF
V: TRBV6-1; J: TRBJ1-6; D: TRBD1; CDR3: ASSEMTGPGH
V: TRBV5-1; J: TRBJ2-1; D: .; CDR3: ASSQQSSEVSYNEQF
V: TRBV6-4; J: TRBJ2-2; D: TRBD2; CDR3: ASSDFGGKDTGELF
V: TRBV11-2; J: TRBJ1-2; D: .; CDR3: ASSLEGRGYT
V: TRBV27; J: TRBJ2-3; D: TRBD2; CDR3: ASSFLAGGTDTQY
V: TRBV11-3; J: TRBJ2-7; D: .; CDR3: ASSLDSGSAPQY
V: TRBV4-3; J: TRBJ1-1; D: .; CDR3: ASSQSSNLNTEAF
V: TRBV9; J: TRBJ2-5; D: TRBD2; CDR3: ASSGSGGPQETQY
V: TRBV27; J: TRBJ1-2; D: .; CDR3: ASSPGRSYGYT